The 13 T cell receptor beta chains below come from one sample, sequenced in a study of T-cell memory formation after mild COVID-19. TCRdb called the 5' RACE reads again in MiXCR, with one record for every CDR3 protein. The sample comprises roughly 300,000 distinct CDR3 sequences, roughly 16% of which are singletons, and approximately 25% rests with the top ten. The sequenced sample consisted of PBMCs or a T cell subset sorted from them (not recorded which). The receptors shown here come from a man aged 18 to 30 who had mild COVID-19 (a few samples of this study predate the infection). Cell type and time point are not known.

This rearrangement joins TRBV27 to TRBJ2-5; perhaps TRBD2 as D (5 bases). This CDR3 is 15 amino acids long. Between the trimmed V and J ends, which lost 5 bases and 5 bases, there was a span of 18 bases. CDR1 and CDR2 (germline): MNHEY, SMNVEV (reference sequence). The chain's CDR3 is CASSRAGWWRETQYF. CDR3 nucleotides: TGTGCCAGCAGTCGGGCGGGCTGGTGGAGGGAGACCCAGTACTTC.

This clonotype came up a few times. V gene TRBV18 combines with J gene TRBJ2-2; D is ambiguous. The CDR3 consists of 16 residues. Germline V gene data show CDR1 as KGHSH and CDR2 as LQKENI. V was trimmed by 4 bases and J by 0 bases, leaving 12 bases between them. CDR3 sequence (DNA): TGTGCCAGCTCACTTAGATTTCCCACGAACACCGGGGAGCTGTTTTTT. Residues: CASSLRFPTNTGELFF.

A few counts support this clonotype. The chain joins TRBV20-1 to TRBJ1-1, with no clear D. Trimming took 5 bases from V and 2 from J, leaving 12 bases between them. From germline, CDR1 is DFQATT and CDR2 SNEGSKA (reference sequence). This CDR3 comprises 13 residues. The CDR3: CSAAAGINTEAFF. CDR3 sequence (DNA): TGCAGTGCTGCAGCGGGGATTAACACTGAAGCTTTCTTT.

The chain employs TRBV7-2 and TRBJ1-4; 7 nucleotides agree with TRBD1. Losses at the gene ends were 4 bases for V and 7 bases for J; bases not matched to a gene: 9. This CDR3 region has 15 residues. Germline values: CDR1 SGHTA, CDR2 FQGNSA. The CDR3 loop reads CASSSSTGWAEKLFF. Here the CDR3 DNA reads TGTGCCAGCAGCTCATCGACAGGGTGGGCTGAAAAACTGTTTTTT.

This clonotype was seen many times. This sequence joins TRBV7-9 and TRBJ2-1; D tentatively fits TRBD1 or TRBD2 (5 bases each). This CDR3 region has 13 residues. The germline CDR1 and CDR2 sequences are SEHNR and FQNEAQ (reference sequence). The V gene lost 5 bases and the J gene lost 8 bases, with 13 bases spanning the gap. CDR3: CASSPGTRHEQFF. The CDR3, as DNA: TGTGCCAGCAGCCCGGGGACCCGCCATGAGCAGTTCTTC. The full variable domain, its missing parts supplied by reference TRBV7-9 and TRBJ2-1, is DTGVSQNPRHKITKRGQNVTFRCDPISEHNRLYWYRQTLGQGPEFLTYFQNEAQLEKSRLLSDRFSAERPKGSFSTLEIQRTEQGDSAMYLCASSPGTRHEQFFGPGTRLTVL.

This clonotype was seen more than once but under ten times. This sequence joins TRBV6-1 and TRBJ2-3, with 7 positions matching TRBD2. The CDR3 covers 16 residues. Per the germline V gene, CDR1 is MNHNS and CDR2 is SASEGT. J lost 3 bases, V lost 2 bases, and 8 bases had no gene match. The CDR3 nucleotides read TGTGCCAGCAGTGAAAGGGAGAGACTAGCTACAGATACGCAGTATTTT. As protein: CASSERERLATDTQYF.

At least ten counts were recorded for this clonotype. The chain employs TRBV4-3 and TRBJ2-3, with D tentatively TRBD1 or TRBD2 (5 bases each). The CDR3 totals 16 residues. V was trimmed by 3 bases and J by 3 bases, leaving 16 bases between them. Germline V CDR1 and CDR2: LGHNA, YSLEER. The CDR3 is CASSHPRTGTTDTQYF. CDR3 bases: TGCGCCAGCAGCCACCCCCGGACCGGGACGACAGATACGCAGTATTTT.

As concerns this clonotype: At one end, the junction sequence differs from germline, possibly due to a read error. The genes are TRBV7-9 and TRBJ2-3; TRBD2 is a possible D gene (5 bases). The V gene's germline CDR1 is SEHNR and CDR2 FQNEAQ (reference sequence). The CDR3 is made up of 13 amino acids. CDR3 region: CASSLEVADTQYF. CDR3 sequence (DNA): TGTGCCAGCAGTTTAGAGGTAGCGGATACGCAGTATTTT.

This clonotype was seen only a few times. This chain uses TRBV12-3 or TRBV12-4 with TRBJ2-1; a possible D gene is TRBD1 (5 bases). The CDR3 length is 14 residues. V lost 5 bases and J lost 4, with 12 bases in between. Here the CDR3 DNA reads TGTGCCAGCAGTCTCCGACAGACGTACAATGAGCAGTTCTTC. It yields the protein CASSLRQTYNEQFF.

This clonotype showed up just a few times. The rearrangement uses TRBV12-3 or TRBV12-4 and TRBJ2-7; D unresolved. This CDR3 contains 11 residues. The ends were cut back, 7 bases at V and 0 bases at J, with 4 bases in the middle. In nucleotides, the CDR3 is TGTGCCAGCATTTTCTCCTACGAGCAGTACGTC. This encodes CASIFSYEQYV.

The chain employs TRBV4-3 and TRBJ2-2, with a weak D call TRBD1 (5 bases). Germline V gene sequence: CDR1 LGHNA, CDR2 YSLEER. Deletions cut 7 bases from V and 3 bases from J, with 15 bases between. The CDR3 extends over 15 amino acids. CDR3 sequence reads: CASKKQQAHTGELFF. DNA for the CDR3: TGCGCCAGCAAGAAACAACAGGCGCACACCGGGGAGCTGTTTTTT.

The table lists this clonotype with a few counts. The chain carries TRBV15 and TRBJ2-2; D remains ambiguous. This CDR3 spans 12 amino acids. Trimming shortened V by 0 bases and J by 7 bases, and 3 bases separated the two germline ends. Germline CDR1 and CDR2: LNHNV and YYDKDF (reference sequence). CDR3 loop: CATSRDFGELFF. The DNA of the CDR3 is TGTGCCACCAGCAGAGATTTCGGGGAGCTGTTTTTT. The entire variable domain, with the rest obtained from reference TRBV15 and TRBJ2-2, is as follows: DAMVIQNPRYQVTQFGKPVTLSCSQTLNHNVMYWYQQKSSQAPKLLFHYYDKDFNNEADTPDNFQSRRPNTSFCFLDIRSPGLGDTAMYLCATSRDFGELFFGEGSRLTVL.

This clonotype was observed a few times. The V and J genes are TRBV6-6 and TRBJ2-4; D is unresolved. Looked up from germline, CDR1 is MNHNY and CDR2 is SVGAGI (reference sequence). CDR3 length equals 15 residues. V dropped 11 bases and J dropped 0 bases, with 17 bases sitting between them. The DNA for the CDR3 is TGTGCCGCGACGGACGTAACAGTAGCCAAAAACATTCAGTACTTC. Its translation: CAATDVTVAKNIQYF.